This T cell receptor (beta chain) was retrieved from a study of T-cell memory formation after mild COVID-19. General study findings and limits: There was a balanced CD4/CD8 profile in clones contracting day 15 to 85, and later expanders leaned CD4+.

The V gene lost 5 bases and the J gene lost 4 bases, with 19 bases spanning the gap. Germline V CDR1 and CDR2: KGHDR, SFDVKD. The CDR3 is 16 amino acids. MiXCR was run by TCRdb on the 5' RACE reads, yielding one entry per CDR3 protein. The sample lists 180,000 or so distinct CDR3 sequences; 16% were seen once. This clonotype has a handful of counts. The target antigen is unknown. The chain has TRBV24-1 and TRBJ1-1, with D maybe TRBD1 (5 bases). Source material: PBMCs or a T cell subset sorted from them (not recorded which). The receptor comes from an adult woman who had mild COVID-19 (a few samples of this study predate the infection). Cell type and time point are not known. This chain's CDR3 is CATSGNGGGAITEAFF. CDR3 DNA: TGTGCCACCAGTGGGAATGGGGGGGGAGCGATCACTGAAGCTTTCTTT.